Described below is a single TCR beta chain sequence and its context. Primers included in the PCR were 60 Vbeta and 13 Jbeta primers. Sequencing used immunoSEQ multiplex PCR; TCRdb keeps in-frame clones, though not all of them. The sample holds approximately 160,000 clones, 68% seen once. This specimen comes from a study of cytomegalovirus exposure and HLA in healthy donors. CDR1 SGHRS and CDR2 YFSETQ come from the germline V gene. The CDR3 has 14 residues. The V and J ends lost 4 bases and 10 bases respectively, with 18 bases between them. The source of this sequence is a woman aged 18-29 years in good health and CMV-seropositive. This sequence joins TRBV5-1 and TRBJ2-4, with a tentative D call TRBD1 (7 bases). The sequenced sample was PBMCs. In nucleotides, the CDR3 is TGCGCCAGCAGCCAAGACACCCCAGGGGGGATTCAGTACTTC. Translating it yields CASSQDTPGGIQYF.